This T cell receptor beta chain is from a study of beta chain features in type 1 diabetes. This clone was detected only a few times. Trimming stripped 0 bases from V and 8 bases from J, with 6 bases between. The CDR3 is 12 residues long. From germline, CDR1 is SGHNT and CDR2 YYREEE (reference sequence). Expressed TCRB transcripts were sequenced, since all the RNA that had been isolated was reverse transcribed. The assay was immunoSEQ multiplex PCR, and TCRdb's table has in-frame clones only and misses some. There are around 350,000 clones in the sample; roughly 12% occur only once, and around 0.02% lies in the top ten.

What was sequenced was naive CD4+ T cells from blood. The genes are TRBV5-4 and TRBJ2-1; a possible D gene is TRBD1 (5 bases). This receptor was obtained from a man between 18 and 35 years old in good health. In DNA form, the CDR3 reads TGTGCCAGCAGCTTGGTAGGGGATGAGCAGTTCTTC. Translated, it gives CASSLVGDEQFF. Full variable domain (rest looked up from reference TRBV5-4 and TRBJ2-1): ETGVTQSPTHLIKTRGQQVTLRCSSQSGHNTVSWYQQALGQGPQFIFQYYREEENGRGNFPPRFSGLQFPNYSSELNVNALELDDSALYLCASSLVGDEQFFGPGTRLTVL.